This T cell receptor beta chain was obtained from a study of T cell changes during pregnancy in multiple sclerosis. The germline gives CDR1 SGHVS, CDR2 FQNEAQ. Trimming took 1 base from V and 1 from J, leaving 11 bases between them. The CDR3 loop spans 15 amino acids. The repertoire was sequenced with immunoSEQ multiplex PCR; TCRdb's copy has only in-frame clones and lacks some. The table has about 28,000 clones, around 88% seen once. The input for sequencing was CD4+ T cells from peripheral blood mononuclear cells, taken in the first trimester of pregnancy. The clonotype was recovered from a female donor in good health, enrolled as a control in a pregnancy study. The chain links TRBV7-8 to TRBJ2-7; D gene unclear. The CDR3, as DNA: TGTGCCAGCAGCTTAGTATCTGGCTCATCCTACGAGCAGTACTTC. It specifies CASSLVSGSSYEQYF.